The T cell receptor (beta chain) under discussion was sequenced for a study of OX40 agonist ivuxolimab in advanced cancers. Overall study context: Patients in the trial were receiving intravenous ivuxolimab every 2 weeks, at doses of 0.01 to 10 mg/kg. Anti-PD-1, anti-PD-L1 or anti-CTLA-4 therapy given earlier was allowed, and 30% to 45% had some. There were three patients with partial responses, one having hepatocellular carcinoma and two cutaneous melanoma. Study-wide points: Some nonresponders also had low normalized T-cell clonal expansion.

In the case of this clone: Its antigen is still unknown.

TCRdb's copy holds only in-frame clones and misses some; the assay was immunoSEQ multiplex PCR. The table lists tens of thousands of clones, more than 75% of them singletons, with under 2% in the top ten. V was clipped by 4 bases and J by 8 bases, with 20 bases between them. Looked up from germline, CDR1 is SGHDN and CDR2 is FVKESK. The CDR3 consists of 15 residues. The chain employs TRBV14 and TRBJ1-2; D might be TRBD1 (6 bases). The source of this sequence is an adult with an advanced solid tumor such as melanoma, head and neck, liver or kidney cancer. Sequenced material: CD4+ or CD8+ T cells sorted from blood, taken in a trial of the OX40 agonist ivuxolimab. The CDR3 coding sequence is TGTGCCAGCAGCCCCCTCAAGGGGGGAACGGGGGGCTACACCTTC. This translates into CASSPLKGGTGGYTF.